Below are 27 T cell receptor beta chains sequenced from a single sample in a study of shared clonotypes between healthy human individuals. Only in-frame clones appear in the TCRdb table, and some are missing; sequencing was by immunoSEQ multiplex PCR. The data hold about 2 million clones, with roughly 94% observed a single time. The sequenced sample was naive CD4+ T cells sorted from blood. This sample's subset: CD45RA+ positively selected. Receptor source: a man aged 18 to 35 in good health.

Remarks on this clone: Other DNA variants within this sample encode the same CDR3. The chain has TRBV5-4 and TRBJ2-7; 9 nucleotides align to TRBD1. In germline, CDR1 is SGHNT, CDR2 YYREEE (reference sequence). V was clipped by 4 bases and J by 5 bases; unmatched bases: 4. The CDR3 loop spans 13 amino acids. CDR3 sequence (DNA): TGTGCCAGCAGCCGGGACAGGGTAGACGAGCAGTACTTC. The encoded protein is CASSRDRVDEQYF.

On this clone: Other nucleotide sequences in the sample specify the same CDR3. The chain joins TRBV5-1 to TRBJ1-2; D is undetermined. Looked up from germline, CDR1 is SGHRS and CDR2 is YFSETQ. The CDR3 sequence is 12 residues long. The germline V and J ends were trimmed by 5 bases and 2 bases, with 7 bases remaining between them. The CDR3 nucleotides are TGCGCCAGCAGACCTGAAAACTATGGCTACACCTTC. Residues: CASRPENYGYTF. The whole variable domain, filled in from reference TRBV5-1 and TRBJ1-2, reads KAGVTQTPRYLIKTRGQQVTLSCSPISGHRSVSWYQQTPGQGLQFLFEYFSETQRNKGNFPGRFSGRQFSNSRSEMNVSTLELGDSALYLCASRPENYGYTFGSGTRLTVV.

The rearrangement uses TRBV29-1 and TRBJ2-4; a weak D match, TRBD1 (5 bases). Trimming took 3 bases from V and 0 from J, leaving 9 bases between them. CDR1 and CDR2 from the germline V gene are SQVTM and ANQGSEA. The CDR3 totals 14 residues. The DNA of the CDR3 is TGCAGCGTTGATGCAGGGATAGCCAAAAACATTCAGTACTTC. It encodes CSVDAGIAKNIQYF.

A word on this clone: At one end the junction does not follow the germline gene, possibly because of a read error. The chain is built from TRBV6-4 and TRBJ2-2; tentatively, D is TRBD1 (5 bases). Germline V gene sequence: CDR1 MRHNA, CDR2 SNTAGT. The length of the CDR3 is 14 residues. The DNA for the CDR3 is TGTGCCAGCGGTGATTCCCCAGGGACCGGGGAGCTGTTTTTT. It is translated as CASGDSPGTGELFF.

V gene TRBV9 combines with J gene TRBJ1-2, with 7 bases aligning to TRBD1. The CDR3 is 14 amino acids. CDR1 and CDR2 from the germline V gene are SGDLS and YYNGEE. J gave up 7 bases and V 3 bases, and 9 bases lay outside the gene matches. CDR3 nucleotides: TGTGCCAGCAGCGCGACAACAGGGGATAGTGGCTACACCTTC. It translates to CASSATTGDSGYTF.

V usage is TRBV4-1 and J usage is TRBJ1-6; D not resolved. Germline loops: CDR1 MGHRA, CDR2 YSYEKL. Trimming took 0 bases from V and 10 from J, leaving 7 bases between them. This CDR3 is 13 amino acids long. The chain's CDR3 is CASSQDGASPLHF. CDR3 nucleotide sequence: TGCGCCAGCAGCCAAGATGGAGCGTCACCCCTCCACTTT.

V gene TRBV2 combines with J gene TRBJ1-1; D remains ambiguous. Germline CDR1 reads SNHLY; CDR2 reads FYNNEI. This CDR3 has 14 residues. Trimming shortened V by 4 bases and J by 0 bases, and 9 bases separated the two germline ends. The CDR3 region is CASSGRRLNTEAFF. The CDR3 bases are TGTGCCAGCAGTGGGAGGCGACTGAACACTGAAGCTTTCTTT.

The chain combines TRBV30 with TRBJ1-2; 9 bases line up with TRBD1. Germline V gene data show CDR1 as GTSNPN and CDR2 as SVGIG (reference sequence). V gave up 4 bases and J gave up 5 bases; unmatched junction bases: 5. CDR3 length: 13 residues. The chain's CDR3 is CAWKGQGLYGYTF. CDR3 sequence (DNA): TGTGCCTGGAAGGGACAGGGCCTTTATGGCTACACCTTC.

This chain links TRBV10-3 with TRBJ2-1; perhaps TRBD2 as D (5 bases). V shed 10 bases and J shed 0 bases, with 19 bases lying between them. The germline V gene has CDR1 ENHRY and CDR2 SYGVKD. The CDR3 is 16 amino acids. Here the CDR3 reads CATSYAGEPSYNEQFF. The DNA of the CDR3 is TGTGCCACCTCGTATGCTGGGGAGCCCTCCTACAATGAGCAGTTCTTC.

V gene TRBV11-2 combines with J gene TRBJ1-1; no clear D gene. Germline-derived CDR1 and CDR2 are SGHAT and FQNNGV. The V end lost 5 bases, the J end lost 0 bases, and 10 bases lay between the germline ends. This CDR3 has 14 residues. The CDR3 DNA follows: TGTGCCAGCAGCCGCCCATCCTTGAACACTGAAGCTTTCTTT. It yields the protein CASSRPSLNTEAFF.

The chain employs TRBV6-5 and TRBJ1-2; unclear D gene. V was clipped by 0 bases and J by 8 bases, with 10 bases between them. Germline V lookup: CDR1 MNHEY, CDR2 SVGAGI. The CDR3 covers 13 residues. The CDR3 sequence: CASSYSKGTGYTF. In DNA form, the CDR3 reads TGTGCCAGCAGTTACTCGAAGGGTACCGGCTACACCTTC.

For this clone: The identical CDR3 is also encoded by other nucleotide sequences in the sample. The J gene is TRBJ2-3, the V gene TRBV10-3, with D unclear. The CDR3 is 12 residues long. V gave up 10 bases and J gave up 0 bases, with 8 bases separating them. Per the germline V gene, CDR1 is ENHRY and CDR2 is SYGVKD. CDR3 DNA: TGTGCCACCTCCGGAAGCACAGATACGCAGTATTTT. This codes for CATSGSTDTQYF.

The chain employs TRBV2 and TRBJ1-1; possibly TRBD1 for D (6 bases). V lost 8 bases to trimming and J lost 0 bases, with 16 bases between them. CDR3 length: 15 residues. Germline-derived CDR1 and CDR2 are SNHLY and FYNNEI. The CDR3 bases are TGTGCCAGCGGAGAGACAGGAAAGTTGAACACTGAAGCTTTCTTT. Translation: CASGETGKLNTEAFF.

J is TRBJ2-7 and V is TRBV6-1; D is possibly TRBD1 or TRBD2 (5 bases each). Germline V gene sequence: CDR1 MNHNS, CDR2 SASEGT. This CDR3 spans 14 amino acids. V dropped 5 bases and J dropped 2 bases, with 13 bases sitting between them. CDR3 loop: CASSTSGPPYEQYF. The CDR3, as DNA: TGTGCCAGCAGTACCTCGGGGCCGCCCTACGAGCAGTACTTC.

The chain uses TRBV30 and TRBJ1-4; maybe TRBD1 (5 bases). Trimming removed 0 bases at V and 3 bases at J, with 11 bases between. CDR1 is GTSNPN, CDR2 SVGIG, per germline (reference sequence). The CDR3 extends over 15 amino acids. The CDR3 DNA reads TGTGCCTGGAGTGTTATACGGGGGGCTAATGAAAAACTGTTTTTT. Its protein is CAWSVIRGANEKLFF. The whole variable domain, remainder taken from reference TRBV30 and TRBJ1-4, is SQTIHQWPATLVQPVGSPLSLECTVEGTSNPNLYWYRQAAGRGLQLLFYSVGIGQISSEVPQNLSASRPQDRQFILSSKKLLLSDSGFYLCAWSVIRGANEKLFFGSGTQLSVL.

The chain has TRBV13 and TRBJ1-6; possible D gene TRBD1, 5 bases. The germline V and J ends were trimmed by 2 bases and 5 bases, with 19 bases remaining between them. Germline V gene data show CDR1 as PRHDT and CDR2 as FYEKMQ (reference sequence). The CDR3 contains 18 residues. The CDR3 coding sequence is TGTGCCAGCAGCTTACTTTCGGCCCCGGGACGGGATAATTCACCCCTCCACTTT. It specifies CASSLLSAPGRDNSPLHF.

This chain links TRBV6-1 with TRBJ1-2, with D possibly matching TRBD1 (6 bases). Trimming removed 11 bases at V and 7 bases at J, with 17 bases between. The CDR3 runs 12 residues. CDR1 is MNHNS and CDR2 is SASEGT in the germline V gene. The CDR3 sequence is CAGKGGALGYTF. As DNA, the CDR3 is TGTGCCGGAAAAGGGGGGGCCCTTGGCTACACCTTC.

This chain links TRBV4-2 with TRBJ1-2; 7 bases agree with TRBD1. The CDR3 covers 15 residues. The V segment lost 3 bases and the J segment 6 bases; nucleotides outside the gene matches: 10. Germline values: CDR1 LGHNA, CDR2 YNFKEQ. The CDR3 loop is CASSQVQGKGNGYTF. CDR3 DNA: TGTGCCAGCAGCCAGGTACAGGGGAAAGGTAATGGCTACACCTTC.

The chain is built from TRBV6-5 and TRBJ2-1, with D hard to call. Trimming stripped 5 bases from V and 6 bases from J, with 5 bases between. Germline CDR1 is MNHEY and CDR2 is SVGAGI. The CDR3 extends over 11 amino acids. CDR3 amino acids: CASSGANEQFF. The CDR3 DNA is TGTGCCAGCAGTGGAGCCAATGAGCAGTTCTTC.

J is TRBJ1-1 and V is TRBV5-1; weak D call: TRBD1 (5 bases). Germline V gene data show CDR1 as SGHRS and CDR2 as YFSETQ. Trimming left V 2 bases short and J 7 bases short, with 12 bases between. The CDR3 spans 13 residues. The CDR3 region is CASSFEGLGEAFF. In nucleotides, the CDR3 is TGCGCCAGCAGCTTTGAGGGGCTCGGTGAAGCTTTCTTT.

The gene calls are TRBV5-4 and TRBJ2-2; possible D gene TRBD1, 6 bases. V shed 0 bases and J shed 6 bases, with 12 bases lying between them. The length of the CDR3 is 15 residues. Germline CDR1 SGHNT, CDR2 YYREEE (reference sequence). The CDR3 sequence: CASSLDDRSSGELFF. CDR3 sequence (DNA): TGTGCCAGCAGCTTGGATGACAGGAGTTCCGGGGAGCTGTTTTTT.

J is TRBJ2-7 and V is TRBV6-5; D could derive from TRBD1 or TRBD2 (5 bases each). Trimming took off 10 bases at V and 2 bases at J, with 18 bases between the two ends. This CDR3 is 14 amino acids long. Germline CDR1 MNHEY, CDR2 SVGAGI. In DNA form, the CDR3 reads TGTGCCACCTCTTTACCGGGACCCCCCTACGAGCAGTACTTC. Its translation is CATSLPGPPYEQYF.

The gene calls are TRBV5-1 and TRBJ2-1; 7 positions match TRBD2. Germline loops: CDR1 SGHRS, CDR2 YFSETQ. The length of the CDR3 is 14 residues. Unmatched junction bases numbered 9, after V lost 3 bases and J lost 9 bases. CDR3 loop: CASSSTDPGGEQFF. CDR3 nucleotide sequence: TGCGCCAGCAGCTCCACCGATCCGGGAGGTGAGCAGTTCTTC.

This chain joins TRBV28 and TRBJ1-2, with 12 bases identical to TRBD1. CDR1 and CDR2 (germline): MDHEN, SYDVKM. The V gene end was trimmed by 5 bases and the J gene end by 6 bases; junction bases not matched to a gene: 4. The CDR3 spans 14 residues. The CDR3 DNA is TGTGCCAGCAGTGTTGGGACAGGGGGCAATGGCTACACCTTC. It codes for CASSVGTGGNGYTF.

V usage is TRBV18 and J usage is TRBJ2-7; the D gene is possibly TRBD2 (5 bases). Trimming stripped 4 bases from V and 0 bases from J, with 13 bases between. Germline assignment: CDR1 KGHSH and CDR2 LQKENI. This CDR3 is built from 15 residues. CDR3 nucleotides: TGTGCCAGCTCACGGAGGCGTACTGACTCCTACGAGCAGTACTTC. It specifies CASSRRRTDSYEQYF.

This chain uses TRBV6-5 with TRBJ1-2; D call uncertain. Per the germline V gene, CDR1 is MNHEY and CDR2 is SVGAGI. Trimming removed 7 bases from V and 0 bases from J, with 12 bases in between. The CDR3 is made up of 14 amino acids. The CDR3 region is CASTGSVANYGYTF. CDR3 DNA: TGTGCCAGCACCGGATCGGTCGCTAACTATGGCTACACCTTC.

This rearrangement joins TRBV28 to TRBJ1-2, with D perhaps matching TRBD1 (5 bases). V gave up 5 bases and J gave up 6 bases, with 16 bases separating them. The CDR3 contains 14 residues. In germline, CDR1 is MDHEN, CDR2 SYDVKM. DNA for the CDR3: TGTGCCAGCAGTCCGAACCCCGGGACCGATGGCTACACCTTC. Amino acid sequence: CASSPNPGTDGYTF.